The rows below give T cell receptor beta chains drawn from one sample of a study of post-analysis software for immune sequencing data. TCRdb passed the PCR reads through MiXCR, listing each CDR3 protein once. Among 380,000 or so distinct CDR3 sequences listed, roughly 35% were seen once. Sequenced: blood. Receptors originate from a girl aged 10-17 years with multiple sclerosis. The CDR3 runs from the conserved cysteine through the conserved F or W. A D gene is named only where the DNA matches it firmly. Size is omitted from some rows. Given values are once, few, many or a class for expanded clones.

clone_size	d_call	v_call	j_call	cdr3_nt	cdr3_aa
.	.	TRBV7-2	TRBJ1-2	TGTGCCAGCAGCTTTTATGAAGGTGACTATGGCTACACCTTC	CASSFYEGDYGYTF
.	TRBD2	TRBV24-1	TRBJ2-7	TGTGCCCTTGTTTGGACTAGCGGGGGGGTATCCTACGAGCAGTACTTC	CALVWTSGGVSYEQYF
.	TRBD2	TRBV6-1	TRBJ2-1	TGTGCCAGCAGTGAACGCAGCGGGGGGTACAATGAGCAGTTCTTC	CASSERSGGYNEQFF
.	.	TRBV7-3	TRBJ2-6	TGTGCCAGCAGCTTAATTGGGGCCAACGTCCTGACTTTC	CASSLIGANVLTF
.	TRBD1	TRBV11-2	TRBJ1-2	TGTGCCAGCAGTCACAGGGGCGGGAGGGCCTTCTATGGCTACACCTTC	CASSHRGGRAFYGYTF
.	.	TRBV5-1	TRBJ2-5	TGCGCCAGCTCCCTCTGGTCACGGGAGACCCAGTACTTC	CASSLWSRETQYF
.	.	TRBV6-2/TRBV6-3	TRBJ1-1	TGTGCCAGCAGTTACCCCCGTATCACTGAAGCTTTCTTT	CASSYPRITEAFF
few	.	TRBV28	TRBJ2-4	TGTGCCAGCAGTTTAATCGGGGGCGGTGAACAGGACATTCAGTACTTC	CASSLIGGGEQDIQYF
few	TRBD2	TRBV7-9	TRBJ2-3	TGTGCCAGCAGCTCCTCTAGCGGGGGGTACACAGATACGCAGTATTTT	CASSSSSGGYTDTQYF
few	TRBD2	TRBV5-1	TRBJ2-1	TGCGCCAGCAGCTCGACTAGCGGGGGGGCGAGTGAGCAGTTCTTC	CASSSTSGGASEQFF
once	TRBD1	TRBV7-8	TRBJ1-2	TGTGCCAGCAGCCTCGACAGGGCTGGCTACACCTTC	CASSLDRAGYTF
.	.	TRBV7-2	TRBJ1-4	TGTGCCAGCAGCTTAGACGGTGGCACTAATGAAAAACTGTTTTTT	CASSLDGGTNEKLFF
once	.	TRBV30	TRBJ1-5	TGTGCCTGGAGTGTAGTGGGCAATCAGCCCCAGCATTTT	CAWSVVGNQPQHF
.	.	TRBV6-2/TRBV6-3	TRBJ2-7	TGTGCCAGCAGAGAATTGGGGTGGATAACTATATCCTACGAGCAGTACTTC	CASRELGWITISYEQYF
once	TRBD1	TRBV7-9	TRBJ1-4	TGTGCCAGCAGCTTAGCAGGTCGAGACAGGGATACCAACAAACTGTTTTTT	CASSLAGRDRDTNKLFF
.	.	TRBV12-3/TRBV12-4	TRBJ2-5	TGTGCCAGCAGTTTTATACAGGGCGGGGGAGAGACCCAGTACTTC	CASSFIQGGGETQYF
.	TRBD1	TRBV20-1	TRBJ2-1	TGCACCGCTAGGGACAGGAGCTCCTACGATGAGCAGTTCTTC	CTARDRSSYDEQFF
few	.	TRBV9	TRBJ2-3	TGTGCCAGCAGCGCCGGGACATTTAGCACAGATACGCAGTATTTT	CASSAGTFSTDTQYF
.	.	TRBV18	TRBJ1-6	TGTGCCAGCTCACCAAGAGGGCAGTTGGGCTCCTATAATTCACCCCTCCACTTT	CASSPRGQLGSYNSPLHF
.	TRBD2	TRBV15	TRBJ2-3	TGTGCCACCAGCAGAGACGCCGGGACTAGCGGGGGGGCGGATACGCAGTATTTT	CATSRDAGTSGGADTQYF